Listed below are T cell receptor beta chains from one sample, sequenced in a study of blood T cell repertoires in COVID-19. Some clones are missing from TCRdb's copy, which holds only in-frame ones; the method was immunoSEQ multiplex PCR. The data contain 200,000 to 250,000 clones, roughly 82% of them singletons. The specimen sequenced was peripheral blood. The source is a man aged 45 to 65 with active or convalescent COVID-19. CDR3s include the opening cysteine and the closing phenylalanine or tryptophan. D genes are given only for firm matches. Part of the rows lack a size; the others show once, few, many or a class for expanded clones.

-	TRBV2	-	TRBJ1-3	CASSYTGFSGNTIYF	TGTGCCAGCAGCTATACAGGATTCTCTGGAAACACCATATATTTT
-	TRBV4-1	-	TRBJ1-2	CASSQGKDSNYGYTF	TGCGCCAGCAGCCAAGGGAAGGACAGTAACTATGGCTACACCTTC
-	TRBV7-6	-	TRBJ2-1	CASSLGGPGNNEQFF	TGTGCCAGCAGCCTAGGGGGGCCGGGGAACAATGAGCAGTTCTTC
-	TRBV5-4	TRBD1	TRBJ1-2	CASSLGLSRGESGYGYTF	TGTGCCAGCAGCTTGGGGTTGTCCAGGGGGGAATCGGGATATGGCTACACCTTC
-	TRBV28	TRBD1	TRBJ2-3	CASSLRQGPQYF	TGTGCCAGCAGTTTAAGACAGGGCCCGCAGTATTTT
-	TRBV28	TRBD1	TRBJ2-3	CASRTSGRGRVDTQYF	TGTGCCAGCAGAACCTCGGGCAGGGGGCGCGTAGATACGCAGTATTTT
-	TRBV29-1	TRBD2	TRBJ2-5	CSVRRREQQETQYF	TGCAGCGTCCGTAGGCGGGAGCAACAAGAGACCCAGTACTTC
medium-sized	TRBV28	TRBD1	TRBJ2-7	CASSFSQGALEQYF	TGTGCCAGCAGTTTCTCTCAGGGGGCTTTGGAGCAGTACTTC
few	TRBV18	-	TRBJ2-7	CASSPLSGSSYEQYF	TGTGCCAGCTCACCATTATCGGGGAGCTCCTACGAGCAGTACTTC
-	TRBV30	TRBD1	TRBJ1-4	CAWSTGFNEKLFF	TGTGCCTGGTCGACAGGGTTTAATGAAAAACTGTTTTTT
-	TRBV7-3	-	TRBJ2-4	CASSLTGGGENIQYF	TGTGCCAGCAGCTTAACTGGAGGAGGCGAAAACATTCAGTACTTC
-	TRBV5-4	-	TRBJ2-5	CASSFAPGETQYF	TGTGCCAGCAGCTTTGCCCCGGGGGAGACCCAGTACTTC
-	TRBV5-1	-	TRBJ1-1	CASRTSVNTEAFF	TGCGCCAGCAGAACTTCTGTGAACACTGAAGCTTTCTTT
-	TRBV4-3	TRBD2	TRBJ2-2	CASSQVLGGRDTGELFF	TGCGCCAGCAGCCAAGTCTTGGGCGGGAGAGACACCGGGGAGCTGTTTTTT
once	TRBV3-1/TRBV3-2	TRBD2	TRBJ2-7	CASSQAPGLGHEQYF	TGTGCCAGCAGCCAAGCTCCGGGACTAGGCCACGAGCAGTACTTC
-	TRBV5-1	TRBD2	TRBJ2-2	CASSPLAGGNTGELFF	TGCGCCAGCAGCCCTTTAGCGGGAGGGAACACCGGGGAGCTGTTTTTT
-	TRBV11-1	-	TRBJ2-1	CASSRTVSPYNEQFF	TGTGCCAGCAGTCGAACAGTATCCCCCTACAATGAGCAGTTCTTC
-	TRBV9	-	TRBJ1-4	CASSVGGRSGEKLFF	TGTGCCAGCAGCGTTGGGGGCAGGTCCGGGGAAAAACTGTTTTTT
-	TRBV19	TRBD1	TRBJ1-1	CASRGQGKTEAFF	TGTGCCAGCCGAGGACAGGGGAAGACTGAAGCTTTCTTT
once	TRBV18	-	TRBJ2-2	CASSPEPQTGELFF	TGTGCCAGCTCACCCGAGCCCCAAACCGGGGAGCTGTTTTTT
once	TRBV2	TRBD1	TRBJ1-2	CASSGDSPNYGYTF	TGTGCCAGCAGTGGGGACAGTCCTAACTATGGCTACACCTTC
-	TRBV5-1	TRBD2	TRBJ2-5	CASRPGRGETQYF	TGCGCCAGCCGCCCGGGGAGGGGAGAGACCCAGTACTTC
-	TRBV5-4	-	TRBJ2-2	CASSSSGTQNTGELFF	TGTGCCAGCAGCAGTTCCGGGACACAGAACACCGGGGAGCTGTTTTTT
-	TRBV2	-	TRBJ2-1	CASRPRYFDNEQFF	TGTGCCAGCAGGCCGCGCTACTTCGACAATGAGCAGTTCTTC
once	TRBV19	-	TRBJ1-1	CASSIWGEGEAFF	TGTGCCAGTAGTATATGGGGGGAGGGTGAAGCTTTCTTT
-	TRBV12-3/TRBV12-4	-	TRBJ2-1	CASSTKGVEQFF	TGTGCCAGCAGTACTAAGGGAGTAGAGCAGTTCTTC